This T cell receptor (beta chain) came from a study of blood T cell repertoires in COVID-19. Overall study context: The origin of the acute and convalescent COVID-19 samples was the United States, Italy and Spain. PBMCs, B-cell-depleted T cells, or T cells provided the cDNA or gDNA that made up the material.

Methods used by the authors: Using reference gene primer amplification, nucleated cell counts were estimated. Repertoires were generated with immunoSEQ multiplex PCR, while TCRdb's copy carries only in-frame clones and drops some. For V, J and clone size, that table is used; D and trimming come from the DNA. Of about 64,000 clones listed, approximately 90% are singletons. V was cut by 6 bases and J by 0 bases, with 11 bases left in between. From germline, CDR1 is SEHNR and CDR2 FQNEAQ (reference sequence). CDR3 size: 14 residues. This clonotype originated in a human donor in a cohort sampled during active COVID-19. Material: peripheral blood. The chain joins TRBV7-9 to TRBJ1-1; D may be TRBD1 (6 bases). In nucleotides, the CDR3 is TGTGCCAGCAGTAAGGACAGCGTGAACACTGAAGCTTTCTTT. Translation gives CASSKDSVNTEAFF.